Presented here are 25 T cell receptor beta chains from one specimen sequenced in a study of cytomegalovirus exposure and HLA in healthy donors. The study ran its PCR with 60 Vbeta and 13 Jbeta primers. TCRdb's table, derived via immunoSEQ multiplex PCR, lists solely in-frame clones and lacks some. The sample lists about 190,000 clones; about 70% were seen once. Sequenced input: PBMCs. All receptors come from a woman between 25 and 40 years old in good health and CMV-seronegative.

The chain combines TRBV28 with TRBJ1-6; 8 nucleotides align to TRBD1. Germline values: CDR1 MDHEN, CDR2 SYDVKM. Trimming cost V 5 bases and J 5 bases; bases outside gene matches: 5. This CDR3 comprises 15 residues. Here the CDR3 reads CASSRRTGNNSPLHF. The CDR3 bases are TGTGCCAGCAGTCGGAGGACAGGGAATAATTCACCCCTCCACTTT.

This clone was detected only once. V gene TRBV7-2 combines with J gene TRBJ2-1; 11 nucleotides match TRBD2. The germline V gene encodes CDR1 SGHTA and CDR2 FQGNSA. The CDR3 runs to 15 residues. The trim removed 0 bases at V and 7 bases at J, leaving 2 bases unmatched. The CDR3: CASSLALAGANEQFF. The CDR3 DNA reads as TGTGCCAGCAGCTTAGCACTAGCGGGAGCTAATGAGCAGTTCTTC.

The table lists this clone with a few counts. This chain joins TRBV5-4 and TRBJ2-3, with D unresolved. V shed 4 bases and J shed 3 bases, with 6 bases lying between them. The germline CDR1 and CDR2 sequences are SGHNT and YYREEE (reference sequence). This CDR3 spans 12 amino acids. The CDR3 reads CASSAQTDTQYF. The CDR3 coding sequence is TGTGCCAGCAGCGCACAAACAGATACGCAGTATTTT.

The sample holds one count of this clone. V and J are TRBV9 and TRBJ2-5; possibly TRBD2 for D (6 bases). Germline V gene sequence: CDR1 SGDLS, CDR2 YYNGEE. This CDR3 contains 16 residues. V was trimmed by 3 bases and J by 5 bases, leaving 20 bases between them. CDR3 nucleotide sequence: TGTGCCAGCAGCGAGTCCGGGGGTGCGCGTAAGGAGACCCAGTACTTC. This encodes CASSESGGARKETQYF.

The CDR3 here is CASSWGYGWTSRIPEQYF. CDR3 bases: TGCGCCAGCAGCTGGGGTTACGGGTGGACTAGCAGAATCCCCGAGCAGTACTTC. The chain couples TRBV4-3 to TRBJ2-7, with 8 nucleotides matching TRBD2. This CDR3 region has 18 residues. Germline V CDR1 and CDR2: LGHNA, YSLEER. V was clipped by 5 bases and J by 6 bases; unmatched bases: 21.

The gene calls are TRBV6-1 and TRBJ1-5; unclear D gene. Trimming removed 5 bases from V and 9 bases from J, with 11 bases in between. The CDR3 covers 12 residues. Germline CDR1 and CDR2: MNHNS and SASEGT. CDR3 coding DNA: TGTGCCAGCAGTCCCTCAAGAGCGCCCCAGCATTTT. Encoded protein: CASSPSRAPQHF.

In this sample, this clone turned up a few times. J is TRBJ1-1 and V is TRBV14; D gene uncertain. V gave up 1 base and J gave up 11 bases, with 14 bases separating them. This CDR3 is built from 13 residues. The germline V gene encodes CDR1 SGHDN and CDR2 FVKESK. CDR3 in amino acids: CASSQAYFNVAFF. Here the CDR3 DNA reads TGTGCCAGCAGCCAAGCCTATTTTAACGTGGCTTTCTTT.

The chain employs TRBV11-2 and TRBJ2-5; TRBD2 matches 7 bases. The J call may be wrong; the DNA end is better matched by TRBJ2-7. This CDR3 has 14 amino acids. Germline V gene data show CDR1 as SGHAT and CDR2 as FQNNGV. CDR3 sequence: CASSLVREVNEQYF. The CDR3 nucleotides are TGTGCCAGCAGCTTAGTACGGGAGGTCAACGAGCAGTACTTC.

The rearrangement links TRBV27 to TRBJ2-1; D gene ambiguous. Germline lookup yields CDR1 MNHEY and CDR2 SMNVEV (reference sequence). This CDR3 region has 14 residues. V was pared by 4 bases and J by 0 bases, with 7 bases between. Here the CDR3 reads CASSSVSSYNEQFF. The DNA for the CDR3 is TGTGCCAGCAGTTCGGTTAGCTCCTACAATGAGCAGTTCTTC.

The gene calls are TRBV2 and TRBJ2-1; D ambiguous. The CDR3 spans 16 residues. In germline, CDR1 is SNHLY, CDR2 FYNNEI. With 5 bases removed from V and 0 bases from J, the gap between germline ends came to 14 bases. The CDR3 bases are TGTGCCAGCAGTCAGGCAGACGATCACTCCTACAATGAGCAGTTCTTC. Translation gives CASSQADDHSYNEQFF. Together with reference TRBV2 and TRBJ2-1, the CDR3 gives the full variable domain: EPEVTQTPSHQVTQMGQEVILRCVPISNHLYFYWYRQILGQKVEFLVSFYNNEISEKSEIFDDQFSVERPDGSNFTLKIRSTKLEDSAMYFCASSQADDHSYNEQFFGPGTRLTVL.

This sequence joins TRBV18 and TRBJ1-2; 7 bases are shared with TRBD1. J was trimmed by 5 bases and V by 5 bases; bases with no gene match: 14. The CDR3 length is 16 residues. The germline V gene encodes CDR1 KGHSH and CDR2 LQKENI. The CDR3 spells CASSSRQGVVNYGYTF. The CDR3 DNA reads TGTGCCAGCTCAAGCCGACAGGGTGTTGTTAATTATGGCTACACCTTC.

The CDR3 DNA reads as TGTGCCAGCAGCACCCTCGACAGTTCCACTGAAGCTTTCTTT. Translating it yields CASSTLDSSTEAFF. The chain is built from TRBV7-2 and TRBJ1-1; weak D call: TRBD1 (5 bases). Trimming took off 5 bases at V and 4 bases at J, with 14 bases between the two ends. CDR3 length: 14 residues. Germline loops: CDR1 SGHTA, CDR2 FQGNSA.

DNA of the CDR3: TGTGCCAGTAGTGGTGCAAGGGGAGGCTCTAACTATGGCTACACCTTC. Amino acids: CASSGARGGSNYGYTF. This chain uses TRBV19 with TRBJ1-2; D is perhaps TRBD1 (5 bases). The CDR3 is made up of 16 amino acids. The germline CDR1 and CDR2 sequences are LNHDA and SQIVND (reference sequence). Between the trimmed V and J ends, which lost 5 bases and 0 bases, there was a span of 16 bases.

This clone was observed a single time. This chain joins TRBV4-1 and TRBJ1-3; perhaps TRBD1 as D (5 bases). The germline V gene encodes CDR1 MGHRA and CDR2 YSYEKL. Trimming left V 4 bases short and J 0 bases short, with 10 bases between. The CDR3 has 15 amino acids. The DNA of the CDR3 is TGCGCCAGCAGCCCTCAGGGCCTCTCTGGAAACACCATATATTTT. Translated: CASSPQGLSGNTIYF.

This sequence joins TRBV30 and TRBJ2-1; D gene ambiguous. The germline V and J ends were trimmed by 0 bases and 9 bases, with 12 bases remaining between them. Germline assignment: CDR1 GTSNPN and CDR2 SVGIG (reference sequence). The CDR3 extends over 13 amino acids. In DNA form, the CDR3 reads TGTGCCTGGAGTGTAGGCCTAGATCGTGAGCAGTTCTTC. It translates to CAWSVGLDREQFF.

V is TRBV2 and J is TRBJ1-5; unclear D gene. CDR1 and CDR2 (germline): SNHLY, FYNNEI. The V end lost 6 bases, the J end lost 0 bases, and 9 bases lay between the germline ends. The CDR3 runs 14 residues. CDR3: CASREFYSNQPQHF. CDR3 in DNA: TGTGCCAGCAGGGAGTTCTATAGCAATCAGCCCCAGCATTTT.

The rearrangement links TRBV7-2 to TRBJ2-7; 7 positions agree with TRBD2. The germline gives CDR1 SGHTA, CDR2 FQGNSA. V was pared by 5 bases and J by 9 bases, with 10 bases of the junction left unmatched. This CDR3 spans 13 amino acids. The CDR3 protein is CASSPSASSGQYF. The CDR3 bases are TGTGCCAGCAGCCCGAGTGCCTCTAGCGGGCAGTACTTC.

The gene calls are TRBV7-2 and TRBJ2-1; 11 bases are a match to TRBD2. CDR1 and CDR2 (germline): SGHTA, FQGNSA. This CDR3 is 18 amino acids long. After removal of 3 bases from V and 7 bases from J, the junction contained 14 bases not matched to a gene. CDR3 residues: CASSLTSGTRGLKNEQFF. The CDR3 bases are TGTGCCAGCAGCTTGACTAGCGGGACCCGCGGATTGAAGAATGAGCAGTTCTTC.

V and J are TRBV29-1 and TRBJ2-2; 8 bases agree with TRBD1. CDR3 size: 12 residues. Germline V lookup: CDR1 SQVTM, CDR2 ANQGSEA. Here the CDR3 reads CSITGGTGELFF. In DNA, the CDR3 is TGCAGTATAACAGGGGGTACCGGGGAGCTGTTTTTT.

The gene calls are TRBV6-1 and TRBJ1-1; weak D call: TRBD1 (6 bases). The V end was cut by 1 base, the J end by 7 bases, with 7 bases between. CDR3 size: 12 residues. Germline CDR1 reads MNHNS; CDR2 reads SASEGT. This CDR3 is CASSEGQDEAFF. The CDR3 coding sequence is TGTGCCAGCAGTGAAGGACAGGATGAAGCTTTCTTT.

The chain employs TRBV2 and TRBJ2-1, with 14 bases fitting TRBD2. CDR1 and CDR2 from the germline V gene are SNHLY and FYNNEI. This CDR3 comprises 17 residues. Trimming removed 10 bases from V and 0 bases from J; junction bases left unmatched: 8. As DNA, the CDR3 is TGTGCCACCCTTGGACTAGCGGGGGGATCCTCCTACAATGAGCAGTTCTTC. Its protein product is CATLGLAGGSSYNEQFF.

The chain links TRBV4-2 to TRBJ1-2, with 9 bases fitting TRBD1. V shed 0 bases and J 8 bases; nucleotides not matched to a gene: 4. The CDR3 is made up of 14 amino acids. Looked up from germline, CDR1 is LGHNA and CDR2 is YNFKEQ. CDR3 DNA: TGTGCCAGCAGCCAAGATGGGACAGGGACGGGCTACACCTTC. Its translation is CASSQDGTGTGYTF.

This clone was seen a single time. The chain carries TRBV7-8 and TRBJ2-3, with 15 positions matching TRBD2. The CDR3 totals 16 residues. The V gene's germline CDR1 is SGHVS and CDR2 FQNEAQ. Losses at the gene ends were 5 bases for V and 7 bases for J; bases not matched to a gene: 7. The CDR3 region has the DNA TGTGCCAGCAGCCGGGGGACTAGCGGGGGGACAAATACGCAGTATTTT. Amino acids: CASSRGTSGGTNTQYF.

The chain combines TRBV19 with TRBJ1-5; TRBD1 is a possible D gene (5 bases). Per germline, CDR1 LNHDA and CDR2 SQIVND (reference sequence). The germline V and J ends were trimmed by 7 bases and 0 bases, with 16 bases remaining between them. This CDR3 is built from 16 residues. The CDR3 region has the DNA TGTGCCAGTATTGACCCCGACAGAAATAGCAATCAGCCCCAGCATTTT. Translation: CASIDPDRNSNQPQHF. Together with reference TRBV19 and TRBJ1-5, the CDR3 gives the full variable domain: DGGITQSPKYLFRKEGQNVTLSCEQNLNHDAMYWYRQDPGQGLRLIYYSQIVNDFQKGDIAEGYSVSREKKESFPLTVTSAQKNPTAFYLCASIDPDRNSNQPQHFGDGTRLSIL.

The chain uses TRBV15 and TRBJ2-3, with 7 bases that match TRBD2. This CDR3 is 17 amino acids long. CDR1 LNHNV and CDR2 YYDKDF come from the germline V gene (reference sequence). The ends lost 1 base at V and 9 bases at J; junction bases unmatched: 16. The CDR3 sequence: CATSRVRYERGLVTQYF. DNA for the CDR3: TGTGCCACCAGCAGAGTCCGGTATGAGCGGGGTTTGGTCACGCAGTATTTT.